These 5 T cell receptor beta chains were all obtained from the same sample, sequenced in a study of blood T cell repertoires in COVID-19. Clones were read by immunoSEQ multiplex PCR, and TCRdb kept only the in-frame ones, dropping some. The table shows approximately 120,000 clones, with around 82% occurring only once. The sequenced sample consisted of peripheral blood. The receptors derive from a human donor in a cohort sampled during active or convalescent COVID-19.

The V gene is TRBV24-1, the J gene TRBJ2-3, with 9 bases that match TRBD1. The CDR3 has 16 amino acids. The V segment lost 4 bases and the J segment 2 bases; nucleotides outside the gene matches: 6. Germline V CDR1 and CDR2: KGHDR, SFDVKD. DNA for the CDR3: TGTGCCACCAGTGACCAGGGACAGGGAGTCACAGATACGCAGTATTTT. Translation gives CATSDQGQGVTDTQYF.

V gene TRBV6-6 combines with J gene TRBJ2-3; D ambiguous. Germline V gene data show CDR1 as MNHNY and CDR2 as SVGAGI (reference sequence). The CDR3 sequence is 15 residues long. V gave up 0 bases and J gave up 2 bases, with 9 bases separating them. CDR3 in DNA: TGTGCCAGCAGTTACTCGAGCACCCACACAGATACGCAGTATTTT. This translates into CASSYSSTHTDTQYF.

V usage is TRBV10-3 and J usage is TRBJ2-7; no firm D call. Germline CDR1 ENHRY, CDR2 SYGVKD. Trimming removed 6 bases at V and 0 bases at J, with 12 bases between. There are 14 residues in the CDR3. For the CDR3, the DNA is TGTGCCATCAGGCCGAGCGAACCCTCCTACGAGCAGTACTTC. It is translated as CAIRPSEPSYEQYF.

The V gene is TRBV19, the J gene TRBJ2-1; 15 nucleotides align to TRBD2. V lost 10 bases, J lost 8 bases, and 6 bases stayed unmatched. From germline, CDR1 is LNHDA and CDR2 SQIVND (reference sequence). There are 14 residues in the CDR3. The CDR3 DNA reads TGTGCCACCCGGACTAGCGGGAGGGTCTATGAGCAGTTCTTC. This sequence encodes CATRTSGRVYEQFF.

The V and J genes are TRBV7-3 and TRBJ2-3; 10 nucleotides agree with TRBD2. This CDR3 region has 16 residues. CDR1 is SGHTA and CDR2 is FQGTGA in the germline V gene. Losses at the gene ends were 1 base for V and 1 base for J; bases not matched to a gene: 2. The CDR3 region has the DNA TGTGCCAGCAGCTTAAAGCTAGCGGGGGGCACAGATACGCAGTATTTT. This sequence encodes CASSLKLAGGTDTQYF.